These 32 T cell receptor beta chains came from one sample sequenced in a study of response to subunit inactivated influenza vaccine (dated by TCRdb to 2017 to 2018). The library was produced with RT-PCR. Sequenced on an Illumina HiSeq 2500. The raw public reads went through TCRdb reprocessing: fastp at Q25, MiXCR clone calling, in-frame beta chains kept. CDR3 protein sequences are deduplicated, and each keeps its most common genes and DNA. The sample yields fewer than 350,000 distinct CDR3 sequences; around a fifth were counted once. Roughly 10% of the sample is held by the ten biggest clonotypes. The specimen comprised PBMCs from blood, sampled less than 22 months after vaccination. These TCRs come from a man in his fifties or sixties who received an inactivated influenza vaccine. Donor details come from another sample of the same person, matched by shared clones.

This clonotype was picked up a small number of times. The rearrangement uses TRBV9 and TRBJ1-6; 9 bases map to TRBD1. This CDR3 comprises 15 residues. Germline V CDR1 and CDR2: SGDLS, YYNGEE. V lost 1 base to trimming and J lost 7 bases; unmatched junction nucleotides: 3. The chain's CDR3 is CASSVRGQGNSPLHF. The CDR3 DNA sequence: TGTGCCAGCAGCGTACGGGGACAGGGAAATTCACCCCTCCACTTT.

The V and J genes are TRBV5-1 and TRBJ1-1; D is uncertain. CDR3 length: 14 amino acids. Germline CDR1 and CDR2: SGHRS and YFSETQ. Trimming shortened V by 3 bases and J by 1 base, and 10 bases separated the two germline ends. The CDR3 DNA sequence: TGCGCCAGCAGCTCGGGCCCAGCGAACACTGAAGCTTTCTTT. It codes for CASSSGPANTEAFF.

This clonotype turned up a few times. V usage is TRBV7-9 and J usage is TRBJ1-4; D is undetermined. Trimming removed 0 bases from V and 7 bases from J, with 15 bases in between. The germline gives CDR1 SEHNR, CDR2 FQNEAQ (reference sequence). The CDR3 is 16 residues long. CDR3 in amino acids: CASSLALSGGGEKLFF. For the CDR3, the DNA is TGTGCCAGCAGCTTAGCGCTTTCCGGAGGCGGTGAAAAACTGTTTTTT.

There are a few counts of this clonotype. J is TRBJ1-5 and V is TRBV3-1; D is ambiguous. The germline V and J ends were trimmed by 3 bases and 16 bases, with 16 bases remaining between them. CDR1 and CDR2 (germline): LGHDT, YNNKEL (reference sequence). The CDR3 spans 12 residues. The CDR3 coding sequence is TGTGCCAGCAGCCAGCCGGAGGGTCCGATTCATTTT. It encodes CASSQPEGPIHF.

This clonotype occurred a few times. This sequence may be a read error, since a much larger clone differs from it by one base. CDR3 sequence (DNA): TGTGCCAGCAGGATCACCGGGGAGCTGTTTTTT. It encodes CASRITGELFF. J is TRBJ2-2 and V is TRBV2; D is ambiguous. V lost 6 bases to trimming and J lost 4 bases, with 3 bases between them. The germline V gene encodes CDR1 SNHLY and CDR2 FYNNEI. This CDR3 is 11 amino acids long.

In regard to this clonotype: A much larger clone lies one base from this, so it may be a read error. The CDR3 coding sequence is TGCGCCAGAGGGTTCACAGACTCCTATAATTCACCCCTCCACTTT. Protein sequence: CARGFTDSYNSPLHF. The chain has TRBV23-1 and TRBJ1-6, with D uncertain. TRBV23-1 is labeled an ORF, and its function is uncertain. The CDR3 contains 15 residues. Deletions cut 9 bases from V and 0 bases from J, with 12 bases between.

V and J are TRBV27 and TRBJ1-1, with TRBD1 as a possible D gene (6 bases). The CDR3 loop spans 14 amino acids. V was pared by 1 base and J by 8 bases, with 14 bases between. Germline loops: CDR1 MNHEY, CDR2 SMNVEV (reference sequence). The DNA of the CDR3 is TGTGCCAGCAGTTTATGGGCCGACAGGACCGAAGCTTTCTTT. This encodes CASSLWADRTEAFF.

The chain has TRBV24-1 and TRBJ2-5; D possibly corresponds to TRBD1 (5 bases). CDR1 is KGHDR, CDR2 SFDVKD, per germline. V lost 7 bases, J lost 4 bases, and 12 bases lay in between. This CDR3 spans 13 amino acids. The CDR3 region has the DNA TGTGCCACCAGATCAGGGAATGGAGAGACCCAGTACTTC. It is translated as CATRSGNGETQYF.

The sample holds a few counts of this clonotype. V and J are TRBV29-1 and TRBJ1-4, with D unresolved. Germline-derived CDR1 and CDR2 are SQVTM and ANQGSEA. The V gene lost 5 bases and the J gene lost 10 bases, with 8 bases spanning the gap. The CDR3 loop spans 10 amino acids. CDR3 DNA: TGCAGCGTTTTCGATGGAAAACTGTTTTTT. Protein sequence: CSVFDGKLFF.

V and J are TRBV28 and TRBJ2-3; TRBD2 matches 8 bases. With V trimmed by 5 bases and J by 4 bases, 5 bases remained unmatched. This CDR3 comprises 14 residues. Germline-derived CDR1 and CDR2 are MDHEN and SYDVKM. CDR3 DNA: TGTGCCAGCAGTCCCGGGGGGGGGCCAGATACGCAGTATTTT. It translates to CASSPGGGPDTQYF.

This clonotype was recorded many times. The CDR3 here is CASSPKGHFNEKLFF. The DNA of the CDR3 is TGTGCCAGCTCCCCGAAGGGACACTTCAATGAAAAACTGTTTTTT. The chain joins TRBV7-8 to TRBJ1-4, with D tentatively TRBD1 (6 bases). The V gene lost 8 bases and the J gene lost 5 bases, with 18 bases spanning the gap. Germline V gene sequence: CDR1 SGHVS, CDR2 FQNEAQ. The CDR3 has 15 residues. The variable domain in full, completed from reference TRBV7-8 and TRBJ1-4, reads GAGVSQSPRYKVAKRGQDVALRCDPISGHVSLFWYQQALGQGPEFLTYFQNEAQLDKSGLPSDRFFAERPEGSVSTLKIQRTQQEDSAVYLCASSPKGHFNEKLFFGSGTQLSVL.

The chain recombines TRBV7-2 with TRBJ2-1; TRBD1 aligns across 7 bases. CDR1 and CDR2 from the germline V gene are SGHTA and FQGNSA. V dropped 5 bases and J dropped 2; count of bases not matched to a gene: 9. This CDR3 spans 16 amino acids. The CDR3 protein is CASSTQGMVAYNEQFF. CDR3 sequence (DNA): TGTGCCAGCAGCACACAGGGGATGGTCGCCTACAATGAGCAGTTCTTC.

V gene TRBV5-5 combines with J gene TRBJ1-5; D possibly corresponds to TRBD1 (5 bases). This CDR3 has 15 amino acids. The V gene's germline CDR1 is SGHKS and CDR2 YYEKEE (reference sequence). V lost 2 bases to trimming and J lost 3 bases, with 12 bases between them. This chain's CDR3 is CASSLTQGFNQPQHF. The CDR3 DNA reads TGTGCCAGCAGCTTAACTCAGGGTTTCAATCAGCCCCAGCATTTT.

The J gene is TRBJ2-3, the V gene TRBV4-1; 8 positions match TRBD2. CDR3 length equals 16 residues. J lost 7 bases, V lost 1 base, and 10 bases had no gene match. Germline CDR1 is MGHRA and CDR2 is YSYEKL. This CDR3 is CASSQVAGGSKNTQYF. CDR3 nucleotides: TGCGCCAGCAGCCAAGTCGCGGGGGGCTCTAAGAATACGCAGTATTTT.

This clonotype was counted between two and nine times. This chain uses TRBV2 with TRBJ1-3; D is possibly TRBD1 (5 bases). Per germline, CDR1 SNHLY and CDR2 FYNNEI. Trimming removed 3 bases at V and 3 bases at J, with 9 bases between. There are 14 residues in the CDR3. CDR3 sequence reads: CASSDRVYGNTIYF. Here the CDR3 DNA reads TGTGCCAGCAGTGACAGGGTTTATGGAAACACCATATATTTT.

This clonotype was seen ten or more times. V and J are TRBV4-1 and TRBJ1-2; 9 bases match TRBD1. This CDR3 is built from 15 residues. The ends lost 3 bases at V and 7 bases at J; junction bases unmatched: 9. The germline V gene has CDR1 MGHRA and CDR2 YSYEKL. The CDR3 coding sequence is TGCGCCAGCAGCCAGGGGACAGGGATTGTCTCTGGCTACACCTTC. This sequence encodes CASSQGTGIVSGYTF.

Only a few counts were recorded for this clonotype. The chain couples TRBV29-1 to TRBJ1-4; 12 nucleotides line up with TRBD1. Germline loops: CDR1 SQVTM, CDR2 ANQGSEA. V trimming: 7 bases; J trimming: 4 bases; junction bases outside the gene matches: 13. The CDR3 spans 17 residues. This CDR3 is CSAGGTGGGGGNEKLFF. The CDR3 DNA reads as TGCAGCGCCGGCGGGACAGGGGGCGGGGGGGGTAATGAAAAACTGTTTTTT. The complete variable domain, with remaining parts taken from reference TRBV29-1 and TRBJ1-4, reads SAVISQKPSRDICQRGTSLTIQCQVDSQVTMMFWYRQQPGQSLTLIATANQGSEATYESGFVIDKFPISRPNLTFSTLTVSNMSPEDSSIYLCSAGGTGGGGGNEKLFFGSGTQLSVL.

In its sample, this clonotype was seen many times. The chain links TRBV19 to TRBJ2-7; the D gene is possibly TRBD1 (5 bases). The CDR3 totals 13 residues. Germline V CDR1 and CDR2: LNHDA, SQIVND (reference sequence). Trimming pared 10 bases from V and 4 bases from J, leaving 17 bases between. The CDR3 bases are TGTGCCACCCCCCAGACAGAGCCGTACGAGCAGTACTTC. Translation gives CATPQTEPYEQYF.

A few counts support this clonotype. The V call is TRBV20-1, the J call TRBJ1-3; D gene unclear. Germline CDR1 and CDR2: DFQATT and SNEGSKA (reference sequence). V lost 3 bases to trimming and J lost 2 bases, with 11 bases between them. The length of the CDR3 is 14 residues. The CDR3 sequence is CSARTPFTGNTIYF. The CDR3 nucleotides read TGCAGTGCTAGGACACCCTTCACTGGAAACACCATATATTTT.

The genes are TRBV6-5 and TRBJ2-2; 15 bases align to TRBD2. Unmatched junction bases numbered 3, after V lost 4 bases and J lost 6 bases. The CDR3 has 16 amino acids. CDR1 MNHEY and CDR2 SVGAGI come from the germline V gene. The DNA of the CDR3 is TGTGCCAGCAGTTCCGGACTAGCGGGAGGGCCCGGGGAGCTGTTTTTT. This sequence encodes CASSSGLAGGPGELFF.

In this sample, this clonotype turned up a few times. The chain has TRBV6-5 and TRBJ2-3; 7 bases map to TRBD1. CDR1 is MNHEY and CDR2 is SVGAGI in the germline V gene. Trimming took 0 bases from V and 4 from J; bases not matched to a gene: 7. This CDR3 has 16 amino acids. For the CDR3, the DNA is TGTGCCAGCAGTTACTCGGACCGGCAGGGGGCAGATACGCAGTATTTT. The encoded protein is CASSYSDRQGADTQYF.

This clonotype was picked up a small number of times. The J gene is TRBJ2-5, the V gene TRBV10-3; TRBD2 agrees at 10 bases. Looked up from germline, CDR1 is ENHRY and CDR2 is SYGVKD. The J segment lost 1 base and the V segment lost 0 bases, leaving 11 bases of the junction unmatched. CDR3 length: 19 amino acids. CDR3 residues: CAISESSVASGGFQETQYF. Here the CDR3 DNA reads TGTGCCATCAGTGAGTCGAGCGTAGCTAGCGGGGGCTTCCAAGAGACCCAGTACTTC.

This clonotype has just a few counts. The V and J genes are TRBV7-2 and TRBJ1-2; D ambiguous. There are 12 residues in the CDR3. CDR1 and CDR2 (germline): SGHTA, FQGNSA. V shed 4 bases and J shed 8 bases, with 11 bases lying between them. DNA for the CDR3: TGTGCCAGCAGCTCGACTGCGTGGGGCTACACCTTC. It specifies CASSSTAWGYTF.

This clonotype was recorded only once. The chain is built from TRBV5-8 and TRBJ1-1; possible D gene TRBD1, 5 bases. The CDR3 is made up of 15 amino acids. V was pared by 3 bases and J by 5 bases, with 17 bases between. The germline gives CDR1 SGHTS, CDR2 YDEGEE. CDR3 sequence: CASSSGLSRRTEAFF. The CDR3 DNA is TGTGCCAGCAGCTCGGGGCTTTCGAGACGGACTGAAGCTTTCTTT.

This clonotype was observed at least ten times. The chain recombines TRBV30 with TRBJ1-2, with a weak D call TRBD1 (6 bases). From germline, CDR1 is GTSNPN and CDR2 SVGIG (reference sequence). The CDR3 sequence is 13 residues long. Trimming cost V 4 bases and J 7 bases, with 16 bases left between them. The CDR3 DNA follows: TGTGCCTGGACTACAGGGTTTCTAGGTGGCTACACCTTC. This translates into CAWTTGFLGGYTF.

V gene TRBV5-1 combines with J gene TRBJ2-1; D ambiguous. Trimming took 0 bases from V and 2 from J, leaving 9 bases between them. Germline V CDR1 and CDR2: SGHRS, YFSETQ. This CDR3 spans 15 amino acids. The CDR3 DNA follows: TGCGCCAGCAGCTTGGGTGCGTTTACCTACAATGAGCAGTTCTTC. This sequence encodes CASSLGAFTYNEQFF.

The table lists this clonotype with many counts. V and J are TRBV10-3 and TRBJ1-6, with D tentatively TRBD1 (5 bases). Per germline, CDR1 ENHRY and CDR2 SYGVKD. V was pared by 3 bases and J by 0 bases, with 12 bases between. The CDR3 sequence is 17 residues long. The DNA for the CDR3 is TGTGCCATCAGTGACGGAGTGGGGGGCTCCTATAATTCACCCCTCCACTTT. This sequence encodes CAISDGVGGSYNSPLHF.

This clonotype was recorded many times. J is TRBJ1-2 and V is TRBV12-3 or TRBV12-4, with unresolved D. There are 15 residues in the CDR3. Trimming took 3 bases from V and 7 from J, leaving 18 bases between them. This CDR3 is CASSLRAPLYLGYTF. The CDR3, as DNA: TGTGCCAGCAGTTTGAGGGCGCCCTTGTACCTTGGCTACACCTTC.

In nucleotides, the CDR3 is TGTGCCAGCAGCTTTAGCGGGGGGCTAAACACCGGGGAGCTGTTTTTT. It is translated as CASSFSGGLNTGELFF. This chain joins TRBV12-3 or TRBV12-4 and TRBJ2-2, with TRBD2 identical over 10 bases. There are 16 residues in the CDR3. V gave up 6 bases and J gave up 2 bases; unmatched junction bases: 6.

The chain uses TRBV7-2 and TRBJ2-1, with TRBD1 matching 9 bases. Germline V gene data show CDR1 as SGHTA and CDR2 as FQGNSA. The CDR3 extends over 16 amino acids. V lost 1 base, J lost 6 bases, and 7 bases stayed unmatched. CDR3 sequence reads: CASSLVGTGNRNEQFF. The CDR3 coding sequence is TGTGCCAGCAGCTTAGTTGGGACAGGGAACCGCAATGAGCAGTTCTTC.

This clonotype has more than one count but fewer than ten. The chain uses TRBV15 and TRBJ2-1, with 11 positions matching TRBD1. The CDR3 length is 20 residues. V was pared by 5 bases and J by 8 bases, with 23 bases of the junction left unmatched. The germline V gene encodes CDR1 LNHNV and CDR2 YYDKDF (reference sequence). CDR3 loop: CATSGVDRGRLAGKFHEQFF. CDR3 bases: TGTGCCACCAGCGGAGTGGACAGGGGGCGTCTAGCGGGAAAGTTCCATGAGCAGTTCTTC.

The V gene is TRBV12-3 or TRBV12-4, the J gene TRBJ1-2; no firm D call. V dropped 3 bases and J dropped 4 bases, with 9 bases sitting between them. This CDR3 region has 13 residues. The CDR3 region has the DNA TGTGCCAGCAGTTTTGGACCGACCTATGGCTACACCTTC. This translates into CASSFGPTYGYTF.